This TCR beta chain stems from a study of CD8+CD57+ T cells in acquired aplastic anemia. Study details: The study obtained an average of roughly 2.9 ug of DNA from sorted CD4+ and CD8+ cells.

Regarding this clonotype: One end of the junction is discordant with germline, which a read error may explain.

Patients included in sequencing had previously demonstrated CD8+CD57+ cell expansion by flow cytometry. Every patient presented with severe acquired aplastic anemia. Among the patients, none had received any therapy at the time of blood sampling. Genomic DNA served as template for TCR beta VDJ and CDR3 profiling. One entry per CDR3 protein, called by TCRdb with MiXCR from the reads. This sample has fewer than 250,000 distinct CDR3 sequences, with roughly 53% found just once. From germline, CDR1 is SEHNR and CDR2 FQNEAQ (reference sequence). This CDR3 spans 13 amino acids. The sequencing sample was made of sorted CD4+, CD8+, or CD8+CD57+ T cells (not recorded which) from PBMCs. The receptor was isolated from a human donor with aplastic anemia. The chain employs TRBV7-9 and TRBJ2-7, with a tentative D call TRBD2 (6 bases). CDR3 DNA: TGTGACAGCAGCTTGGGACTGTCCTACGAGCAGTACTTC. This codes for CDSSLGLSYEQYF. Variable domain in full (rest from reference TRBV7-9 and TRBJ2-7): DTGVSQNPRHKITKRGQNVTFRCDPISEHNRLYWYRQTLGQGPEFLTYFQNEAQLEKSRLLSDRFSAERPKGSFSTLEIQRTEQGDSAMYLCDSSLGLSYEQYFGPGTRLTVT.